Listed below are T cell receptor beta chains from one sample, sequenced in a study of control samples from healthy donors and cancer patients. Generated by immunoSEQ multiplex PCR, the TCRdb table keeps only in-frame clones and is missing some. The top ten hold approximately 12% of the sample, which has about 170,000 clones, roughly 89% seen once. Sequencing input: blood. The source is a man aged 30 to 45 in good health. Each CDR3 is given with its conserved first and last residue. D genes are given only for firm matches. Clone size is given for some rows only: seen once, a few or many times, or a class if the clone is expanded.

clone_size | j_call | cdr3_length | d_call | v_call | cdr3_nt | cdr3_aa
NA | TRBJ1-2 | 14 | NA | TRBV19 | TGTGCCAGTAGTCTGGGGACGACTAACTATGGCTACACCTTC | CASSLGTTNYGYTF
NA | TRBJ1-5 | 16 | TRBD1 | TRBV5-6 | TGTGCCAGCAGCTTGGGGCGGGACAGAAGCAATCAGCCCCAGCATTTT | CASSLGRDRSNQPQHF
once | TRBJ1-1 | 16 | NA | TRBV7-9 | TGTGCCAGCAGCTTGCTTCGAAAGGGACCGGACACTGAAGCTTTCTTT | CASSLLRKGPDTEAFF
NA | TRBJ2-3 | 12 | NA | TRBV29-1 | TGCAGCGTTGAGGCGAGCACAGATACGCAGTATTTT | CSVEASTDTQYF
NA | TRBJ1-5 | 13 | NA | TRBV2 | TGTGCCAGCAACACCGATAGCAATCAGCCCCAGCATTTT | CASNTDSNQPQHF
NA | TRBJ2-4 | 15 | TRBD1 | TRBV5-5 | TGTGCCAGCAGCTTGGTTCAGGGGGCTGGAAACATTCAGTACTTC | CASSLVQGAGNIQYF
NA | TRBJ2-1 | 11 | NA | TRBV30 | TGTGCCTGGAGTGTTCGCTTTGAGCAGTTCTTC | CAWSVRFEQFF
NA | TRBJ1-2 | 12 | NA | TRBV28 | TGTGCCAGCAGTTTAAGAGTTTATGGCTACACCTTC | CASSLRVYGYTF
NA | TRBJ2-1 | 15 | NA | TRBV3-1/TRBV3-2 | TGTGCCAGCAGCCAAGAGGGGGCAGACTACAATGAGCAGTTCTTC | CASSQEGADYNEQFF
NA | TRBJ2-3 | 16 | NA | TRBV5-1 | TGCGCCAGCAGCTCCATAGCGCAGTCTAGGGCGGATACGCAGTATTTT | CASSSIAQSRADTQYF
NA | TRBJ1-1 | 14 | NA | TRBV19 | TGTGCCAGTAGTATCTGGACCGGTAACACTGAAGCTTTCTTT | CASSIWTGNTEAFF
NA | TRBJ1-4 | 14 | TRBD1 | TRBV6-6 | TGTGCCAGCAGTTCGGGACAGGCTGGCGAAAAACTGTTTTTT | CASSSGQAGEKLFF
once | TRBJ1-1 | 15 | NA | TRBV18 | TGTGCCAGCTCACCCTCGGGACATCGGAACACTGAAGCTTTCTTT | CASSPSGHRNTEAFF
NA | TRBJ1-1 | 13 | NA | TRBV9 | TGTGCCAGCAGCGTAGGACGGAACACTGAAGCTTTCTTT | CASSVGRNTEAFF
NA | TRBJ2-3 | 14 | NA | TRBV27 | TGTGCCAGCAGTTTTCCCGACAGTTCGGATACGCAGTATTTT | CASSFPDSSDTQYF
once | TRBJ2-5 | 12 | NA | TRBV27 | TGTGCCAGCAGAGCGGGCGGGGAGACCCAGTACTTC | CASRAGGETQYF
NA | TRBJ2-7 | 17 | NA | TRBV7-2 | TGTGCCAGCAGCCTCGAGCGAGGAAGCGGGTTCTCCTACGAGCAGTACTTC | CASSLERGSGFSYEQYF
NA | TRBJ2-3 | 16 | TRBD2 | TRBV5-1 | TGCGCCAGCAGCCCGGGACTAGCGGCCAGCACAGATACGCAGTATTTT | CASSPGLAASTDTQYF
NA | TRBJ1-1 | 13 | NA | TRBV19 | TGTGCCAGTAGTCGAGGTGGGAACACTGAAGCTTTCTTT | CASSRGGNTEAFF
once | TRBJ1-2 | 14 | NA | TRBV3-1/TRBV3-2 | TGTGCCAGCAGTCCTACGGACAGTCTATATGGCTACACCTTC | CASSPTDSLYGYTF
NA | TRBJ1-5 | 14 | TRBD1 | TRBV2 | TGTGCCAGCAGTGTGGGACAGGTCAATGGGCCCCAGCATTTT | CASSVGQVNGPQHF
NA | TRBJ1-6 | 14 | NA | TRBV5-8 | TGTGCCAGCAGCTTGTTTGCTTTTTATTCACCCCTCCACTTT | CASSLFAFYSPLHF
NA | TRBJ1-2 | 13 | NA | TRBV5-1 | TGCGCCAGCGGTCGGGGGACGGACTATGGCTACACCTTC | CASGRGTDYGYTF
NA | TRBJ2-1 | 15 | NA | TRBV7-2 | TGTGCCAGCAGCTTAAACGGGGAGTTCTACAATGAGCAGTTCTTC | CASSLNGEFYNEQFF
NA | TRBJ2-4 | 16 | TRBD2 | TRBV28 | TGTGCCAGCAGCGACGGGACTAGCGGGAGTCGGTACATTCAGTACTTC | CASSDGTSGSRYIQYF
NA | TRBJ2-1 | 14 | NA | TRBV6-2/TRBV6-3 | TGTGCCAGCAGTTACTCGGCGGGCTACAATGAGCAGTTCTTC | CASSYSAGYNEQFF
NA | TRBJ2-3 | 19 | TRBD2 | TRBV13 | TGTGCCAGCAGCTTAATGGCGGGGACGGGACTAGCGGGAAAAGATACGCAGTATTTT | CASSLMAGTGLAGKDTQYF
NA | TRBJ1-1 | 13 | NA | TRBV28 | TGTGCCAGCAGGGTCAGGGGTGGCACTGAAGCTTTCTTT | CASRVRGGTEAFF
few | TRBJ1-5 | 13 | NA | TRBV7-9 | TGTGCCAGCAGCTTAGGGATGCGACAGCCCCAGCATTTT | CASSLGMRQPQHF
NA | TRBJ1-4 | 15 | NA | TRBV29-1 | TGCAGCGTTGATCCAGTGGAGCCGGCTAATGAAAAACTGTTTTTT | CSVDPVEPANEKLFF
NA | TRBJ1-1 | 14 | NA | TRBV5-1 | TGCGCCAGCAGCTTAAGGGGGGATCTCACTGAAGCTTTCTTT | CASSLRGDLTEAFF
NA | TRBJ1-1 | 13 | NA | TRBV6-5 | TGTGCCAGCACCATGACGGGTAGGGCTGAAGCTTTCTTT | CASTMTGRAEAFF
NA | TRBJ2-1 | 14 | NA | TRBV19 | TGTGCCAGTAGTGTGCTCGGGCCGGTCGGTGAGCAGTTCTTC | CASSVLGPVGEQFF
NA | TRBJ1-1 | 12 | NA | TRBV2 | TGTGCCAGCAGGGGAATCGTGACTGAAGCTTTCTTT | CASRGIVTEAFF
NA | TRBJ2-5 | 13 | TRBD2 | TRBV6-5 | TGTGCCAGCACCCCAGCGGGGCAAGAGACCCAGTACTTC | CASTPAGQETQYF
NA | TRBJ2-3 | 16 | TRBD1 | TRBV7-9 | TGTGCCAGCAGCTCAACTCGGGACAGGGTTTTTGATACGCAGTATTTT | CASSSTRDRVFDTQYF
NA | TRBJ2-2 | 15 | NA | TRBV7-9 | TGTGCCAGCAGCCTGGGGGCGGCGAACACCGGGGAGCTGTTTTTT | CASSLGAANTGELFF
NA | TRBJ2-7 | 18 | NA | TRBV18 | TGTGCCAGCTCACCAGTCGGCAGGGAAAGTGGGAGCGGATACGAGCAGTACTTC | CASSPVGRESGSGYEQYF
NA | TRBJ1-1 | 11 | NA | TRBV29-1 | TGCAGCGCCGGTGCGAACACTGAAGCTTTCTTT | CSAGANTEAFF
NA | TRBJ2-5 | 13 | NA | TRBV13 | TGTGCCAGCAGTTCGAGGCCTAGTCAGACCCAGTACTTC | CASSSRPSQTQYF
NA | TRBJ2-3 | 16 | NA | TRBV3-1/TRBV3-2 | TGTGCCAGCAGCCCGGGACGGCTCATTAGCACAGATACGCAGTATTTT | CASSPGRLISTDTQYF
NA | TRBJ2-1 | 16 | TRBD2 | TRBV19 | TGTGCCAGTAGCCCGACTAGCGGGAGAGCCTACAATGAGCAGTTCTTC | CASSPTSGRAYNEQFF
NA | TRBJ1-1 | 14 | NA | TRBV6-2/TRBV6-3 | TGTGCCAGCAGTGCCGGACAACTGAACACTGAAGCTTTCTTT | CASSAGQLNTEAFF
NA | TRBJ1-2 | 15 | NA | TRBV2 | TGTGCCAGCAGTGAAGCGGACGGATATTCTTATGGCTACACCTTC | CASSEADGYSYGYTF
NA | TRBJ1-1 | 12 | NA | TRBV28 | TGTGCCAGCAGTTTAGGGTTTCTAGGGGCTTTCTTT | CASSLGFLGAFF
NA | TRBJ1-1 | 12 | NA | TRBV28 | TGTGCCAGCAGACTTCAGAACACTGAAGCTTTCTTT | CASRLQNTEAFF
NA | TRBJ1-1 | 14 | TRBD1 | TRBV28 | TGTGCCAGCCCCCCGGACAGGGCTAGTACTGAAGCTTTCTTT | CASPPDRASTEAFF
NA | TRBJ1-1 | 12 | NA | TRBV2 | TGTGCCACCAGTACCCTGAACACTGAAGCTTTCTTT | CATSTLNTEAFF
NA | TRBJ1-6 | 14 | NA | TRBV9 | TGTGCCAGCAGCGTCCAGGCCGTCAATTCACCCCTCCACTTT | CASSVQAVNSPLHF
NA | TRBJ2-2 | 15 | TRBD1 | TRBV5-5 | TGTGCCAGCAGCTTGGAGGGACAGGGGGCCGGGGAGCTGTTTTTT | CASSLEGQGAGELFF
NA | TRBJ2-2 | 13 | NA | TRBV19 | TGTGCCAGTAGTATACTGAACACCGGGGAGCTGTTTTTT | CASSILNTGELFF
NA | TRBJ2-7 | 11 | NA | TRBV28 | TGTGCCAGCGCGGGGTTATACGAGCAGTACTTC | CASAGLYEQYF
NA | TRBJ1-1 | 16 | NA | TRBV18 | TGTGCCAGCTCACCACCGGGACTTCCTAAGAACACTGAAGCTTTCTTT | CASSPPGLPKNTEAFF
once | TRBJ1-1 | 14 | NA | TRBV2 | TGTGCCAGCACCCCCCAAGTCCTGAACACTGAAGCTTTCTTT | CASTPQVLNTEAFF
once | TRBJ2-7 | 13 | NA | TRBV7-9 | TGTGCCAGCACTTGGAGGGATTTCGACGAGCAGTACTTC | CASTWRDFDEQYF